Given below is one T cell receptor (beta chain) in context. Its antigen specificity is not known. Nothing much larger sits one base from this clone, and base qualities are not available. The data were taken from a study of T cell changes during pregnancy in multiple sclerosis (dated by TCRdb to between 2019 and 2020). A note on the overall study: The study looked at changes in the T cell repertoire across pregnancy in women with multiple sclerosis.

The library was produced with the immunoSEQ multiplex PCR assay. Not all clones reach the TCRdb copy of this immuneACCESS table, which keeps in-frame sequences only. Checked studies attribute under half of the gap to unresolved V genes and leave the rest unexplained. The sample yields under 50,000 clones; over 75% were counted once. The ten largest account for under 4.5% of the sample. This TCR was sampled from a female donor with multiple sclerosis, enrolled in a pregnancy study. Material: CD8+ T cells from peripheral blood mononuclear cells, obtained in the first trimester of pregnancy.

The CDR3: CASSLSGQQRDGYTF. The bases are TGTGCCAGCAGTTTATCGGGACAACAGAGGGATGGCTACACCTTC. The V and J segments used are TRBV27 and TRBJ1-2; 6 matching bases give a weak D call of TRBD1. As encoded in the germline V gene (reference sequence), CDR1 is MNHEY while CDR2 is SMNVEV. The CDR3 sequence holds 15 residues, the cysteine and phenylalanine included. Only the CDR3 portion is preserved as DNA: 45 bases, with reading frame beginning at the first base. V lost 0 bases and J lost 6 bases; the stretch between them is 14 bases long.